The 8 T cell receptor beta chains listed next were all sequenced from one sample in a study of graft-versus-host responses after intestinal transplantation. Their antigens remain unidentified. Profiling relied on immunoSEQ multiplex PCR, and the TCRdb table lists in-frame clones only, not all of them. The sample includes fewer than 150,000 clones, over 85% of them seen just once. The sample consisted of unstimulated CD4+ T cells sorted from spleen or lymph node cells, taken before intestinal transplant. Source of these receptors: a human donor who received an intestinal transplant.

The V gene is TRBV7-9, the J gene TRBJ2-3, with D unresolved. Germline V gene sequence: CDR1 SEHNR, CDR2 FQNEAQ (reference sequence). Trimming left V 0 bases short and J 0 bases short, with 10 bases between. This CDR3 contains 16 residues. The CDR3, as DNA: TGTGCCAGCAGCTTAGCGCAAACGGACAGCACAGATACGCAGTATTTT. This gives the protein CASSLAQTDSTDTQYF.

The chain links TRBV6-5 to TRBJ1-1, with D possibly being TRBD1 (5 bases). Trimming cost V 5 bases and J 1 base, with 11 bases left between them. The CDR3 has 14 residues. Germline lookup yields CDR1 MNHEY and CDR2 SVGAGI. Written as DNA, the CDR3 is TGTGCCAGCAGTGTTCAACAGGAGAACACTGAAGCTTTCTTT. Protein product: CASSVQQENTEAFF.

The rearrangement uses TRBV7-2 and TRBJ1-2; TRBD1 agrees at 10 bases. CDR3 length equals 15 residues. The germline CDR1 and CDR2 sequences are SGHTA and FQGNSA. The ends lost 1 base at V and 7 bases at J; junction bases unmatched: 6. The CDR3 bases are TGTGCCAGCAGCTTAGGGCCGGGACAGGGGTCTGGCTACACCTTC. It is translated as CASSLGPGQGSGYTF.

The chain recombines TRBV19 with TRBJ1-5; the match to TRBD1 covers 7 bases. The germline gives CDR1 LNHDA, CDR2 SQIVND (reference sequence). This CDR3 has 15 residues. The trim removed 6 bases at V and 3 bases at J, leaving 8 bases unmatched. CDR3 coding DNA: TGTGCCAGTAGGACAGGGAGAAGGAACAATCAGCCCCAGCATTTT. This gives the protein CASRTGRRNNQPQHF.

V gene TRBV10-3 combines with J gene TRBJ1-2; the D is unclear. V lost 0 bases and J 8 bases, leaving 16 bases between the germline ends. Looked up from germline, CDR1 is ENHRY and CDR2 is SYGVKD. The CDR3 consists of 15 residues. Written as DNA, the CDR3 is TGTGCCATCAGTGAGTCGACCGTAAGGATGGAGGGCTACACCTTC. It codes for CAISESTVRMEGYTF.

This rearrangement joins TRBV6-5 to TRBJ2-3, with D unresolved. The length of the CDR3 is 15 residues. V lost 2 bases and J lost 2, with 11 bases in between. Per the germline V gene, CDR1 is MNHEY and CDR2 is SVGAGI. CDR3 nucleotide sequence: TGTGCCAGCAGTTACACTGGTGTCCTCACAGATACGCAGTATTTT. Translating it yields CASSYTGVLTDTQYF.

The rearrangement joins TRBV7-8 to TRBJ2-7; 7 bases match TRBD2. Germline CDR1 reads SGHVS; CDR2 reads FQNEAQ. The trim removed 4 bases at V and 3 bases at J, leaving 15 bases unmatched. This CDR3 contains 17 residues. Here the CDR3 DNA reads TGTGCCAGCAGCTCGGGTGTTGGGACTATTATTTTCTACGAGCAGTACTTC. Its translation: CASSSGVGTIIFYEQYF.

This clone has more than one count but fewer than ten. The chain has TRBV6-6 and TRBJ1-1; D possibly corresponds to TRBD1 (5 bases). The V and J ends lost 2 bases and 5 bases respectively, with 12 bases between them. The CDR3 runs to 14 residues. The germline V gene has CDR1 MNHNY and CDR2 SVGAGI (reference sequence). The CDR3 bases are TGTGCCAGCAGTTACCCGGGGGTTGGGACTGAAGCTTTCTTT. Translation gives CASSYPGVGTEAFF.